Below, one T cell receptor (beta chain) is given with its context. The sample holds a few counts of this clonotype. It has no known antigen specificity. Base-call qualities are not available, and no considerably larger clone is one nucleotide away. The source of the sample is a study of T cell repertoires in cytomegalovirus infection (dated by TCRdb to the late 2010s). At the level of the whole study: Recently identified HLA-C-restricted CMV epitopes, whose presentation resists viral immunomodulation, were targeted by peptide stimulations together with well-studied HLA-B-restricted epitopes. Donor HLA type was relevant to the analysis, because carriage of CMV infection together with the matching HLA type was indicated by public TCR beta signatures.

Explained via the paper, the treatment or condition label denotes: in vitro stimulation with specific CMV peptide epitopes to enrich CMV-specific T cells. Including cysteine and phenylalanine, the CDR3 has 12 amino acids. Here the CDR3 DNA is all that survives: 36 bases in frame from base 1. Trimming removed 6 bases from V and 10 bases from J, leaving 15 bases between the germline ends. The germline V gene encodes CDR1 SEHNR and CDR2 FQNEAQ (reference sequence). On the study overall, not on this receptor specifically: The ex vivo response was dominated by HLA-C-restricted CMV-specific TCR beta clonotypes, and the single most frequent clonotype in two of eight donors was supplied by these HLA-C-restricted clonotypes. Carriers of CMV infection plus the relevant HLA type were discriminated by the cumulative frequency of public TCR beta family members in the study cohort and in an independent 352-donor cohort.

Sequencing instrument: Illumina HiSeq 1500. In TCRdb, the public reads were trimmed at Q25 with fastp and aligned with MiXCR, with productive beta chains retained. Identical CDR3 protein sequences are pooled into one entry, listed with their most common genes and DNA. The table for this sample lists about 700,000 distinct CDR3 sequences; around 30% of them were counted only once. 15% to 20% of the sample lies in the top ten. The TCR originated in a human donor in good health (CMV status not recorded). Some clones in this sample may be carry-over from other donors' samples. The chain links TRBV7-9 with TRBJ1-1; the D gene is possibly TRBD1, with 5 bases matching. This sample comprised cultured PBMCs, obtained from culture after CMV antigen stimulation. CDR3 sequence: CASSSGPSGAFF. DNA sequence: TGTGCCAGCAGTTCGGGGCCGTCCGGAGCTTTCTTT.